This paragraph covers one T cell receptor beta chain sequence. Under the authors' procedure: Reference gene primers were amplified, and this amplification served to estimate nucleated cell counts. Data came from immunoSEQ multiplex PCR; TCRdb stores just in-frame clones and leaves some out. D and trimming were read from the DNA, whereas the V and J calls and clone size are those reported in that table. The table has 70,000 to 85,000 clones, roughly nine tenths seen once. This entry belongs to a study of blood T cell repertoires in COVID-19. Turning to the study itself: PBMCs, B-cell-depleted T cells, or T cells were the source of the cDNA or gDNA that made up the material.

The CDR3 has 14 residues. Trimming removed 6 bases from V and 0 bases from J; junction bases left unmatched: 4. Germline V gives CDR1 SGHTA, CDR2 FQGTGA. This sequence joins TRBV7-3 and TRBJ1-1, with 7 bases that match TRBD1. The sequence was obtained from a human donor in a cohort sampled during active COVID-19. The source material was peripheral blood. The CDR3, as DNA: TGTGCCAGCAGGGTAGGGGGCATGAACACTGAAGCTTTCTTT. Encoded protein: CASRVGGMNTEAFF.